The 29 T cell receptor beta chains below come from one sample, sequenced in a study of cytomegalovirus exposure and HLA in healthy donors. 60 Vbeta and 13 Jbeta primers were used in PCR. Clones were sequenced by immunoSEQ multiplex PCR, and TCRdb holds only the in-frame ones, with some missing. The data hold 150,000 to 200,000 clones, with 65% to 80% observed a single time. Material for sequencing was PBMCs. Source of these receptors: a female donor in good health and CMV-seronegative.

This chain connects TRBV19 to TRBJ2-5; 10 nucleotides agree with TRBD1. The CDR3 runs 15 residues. The ends lost 5 bases at V and 9 bases at J; junction bases unmatched: 12. Germline CDR1 LNHDA, CDR2 SQIVND (reference sequence). The CDR3 DNA sequence: TGTGCCAGTAGTGCGACCGGGACAGGGGTCGTTTCCCAGTACTTC. Protein: CASSATGTGVVSQYF.

The chain joins TRBV7-6 to TRBJ2-1; D not resolved. Germline-derived CDR1 and CDR2 are SGHVS and FNYEAQ. This CDR3 spans 12 amino acids. V lost 5 bases, J lost 7 bases, and 9 bases lay in between. CDR3 sequence reads: CASSPPKNEQFF. The CDR3 DNA is TGTGCCAGCAGCCCCCCTAAGAATGAGCAGTTCTTC.

The chain links TRBV7-2 to TRBJ2-7, with TRBD2 matching over 8 bases. Trimming removed 3 bases from V and 0 bases from J; junction bases left unmatched: 4. This CDR3 contains 15 residues. The germline CDR1 and CDR2 sequences are SGHTA and FQGNSA. CDR3 region: CASSLSGSDSYEQYF. The CDR3 DNA is TGTGCCAGCAGCTTGAGCGGGAGTGACTCCTACGAGCAGTACTTC.

The chain has TRBV7-9 and TRBJ2-5, with D unclear. This CDR3 contains 14 residues. From germline, CDR1 is SEHNR and CDR2 FQNEAQ (reference sequence). Trimming shortened V by 0 bases and J by 4 bases, and 9 bases separated the two germline ends. The CDR3 loop reads CASSLARLGETQYF. The CDR3 coding sequence is TGTGCCAGCAGCTTAGCGCGACTCGGAGAGACCCAGTACTTC.

The CDR3 DNA sequence: TGTGCCAGCAGACCCTGGACAGGGGAGACCGGGGAGCTGTTTTTT. It encodes CASRPWTGETGELFF. V and J are TRBV28 and TRBJ2-2, with TRBD1 matching 9 bases. From germline, CDR1 is MDHEN and CDR2 SYDVKM. The CDR3 consists of 15 residues. V was clipped by 6 bases and J by 5 bases; unmatched bases: 7.

The gene calls are TRBV19 and TRBJ1-4, with D unresolved. The CDR3 is 13 residues long. Germline V gene data show CDR1 as LNHDA and CDR2 as SQIVND (reference sequence). Trimming took 1 base from V and 5 from J, leaving 5 bases between them. CDR3 DNA: TGTGCCAGTAGTATAGTCTCCAATGAAAAACTGTTTTTT. Protein sequence: CASSIVSNEKLFF.

The chain couples TRBV6-6 to TRBJ1-4; D may be TRBD1 (5 bases). Germline values: CDR1 MNHNY, CDR2 SVGAGI (reference sequence). V was shortened by 6 bases and J by 1 base, with 15 bases between the two germline ends. The CDR3 has 16 residues. For the CDR3, the DNA is TGTGCCAGCAGACCCGACCTGGGGGGAACTAATGAAAAACTGTTTTTT. Protein sequence: CASRPDLGGTNEKLFF.

V gene TRBV9 combines with J gene TRBJ2-3; 11 bases map to TRBD2. From germline, CDR1 is SGDLS and CDR2 YYNGEE. V dropped 4 bases and J dropped 4; count of bases not matched to a gene: 5. This CDR3 comprises 15 residues. In DNA form, the CDR3 reads TGTGCCAGCAGCCACACTAGCGGGAGCTCAGATACGCAGTATTTT. Protein product: CASSHTSGSSDTQYF.

This chain connects TRBV30 to TRBJ1-1, with 9 bases identical to TRBD1. There are 13 residues in the CDR3. Losses at the gene ends were 3 bases for V and 7 bases for J; bases not matched to a gene: 6. The V gene's germline CDR1 is GTSNPN and CDR2 SVGIG (reference sequence). DNA of the CDR3: TGTGCCTGGAGCAGGGACAGGGCCCTTGAAGCTTTCTTT. Its protein product is CAWSRDRALEAFF.

The V gene is TRBV30, the J gene TRBJ2-6; D might be TRBD1 (6 bases). Trimming took 0 bases from V and 2 from J, leaving 11 bases between them. The germline V gene has CDR1 GTSNPN and CDR2 SVGIG (reference sequence). The CDR3 loop spans 16 amino acids. DNA for the CDR3: TGTGCCTGGAGTGTACTGGGGGCAGCTGGGGCCAACGTCCTGACTTTC. This encodes CAWSVLGAAGANVLTF.

CDR3 residues: CASSLKAGLPLGEQFF. CDR3 nucleotides: TGTGCCAGCAGCTTAAAGGCAGGACTACCCCTTGGTGAGCAGTTCTTC. This chain uses TRBV7-3 with TRBJ2-1, with a weak D call TRBD2 (6 bases). CDR3 length: 16 residues. V was clipped by 1 base and J by 9 bases, with 19 bases between them. The germline V gene has CDR1 SGHTA and CDR2 FQGTGA.

V is TRBV7-9 and J is TRBJ2-7, with D possibly TRBD2 on 6 matching bases. CDR3 length: 14 amino acids. Germline CDR1 reads SEHNR; CDR2 reads FQNEAQ (reference sequence). V was shortened by 2 bases and J by 0 bases, with 8 bases between the two germline ends. CDR3 in DNA: TGTGCCAGCAGCTTAATGACTAGCTCCTACGAGCAGTACTTC. Translation gives CASSLMTSSYEQYF.

This clone was observed a few times. The chain combines TRBV19 with TRBJ2-1; 11 bases are shared with TRBD2. J was trimmed by 4 bases and V by 3 bases; bases with no gene match: 14. This CDR3 region has 19 residues. Looked up from germline, CDR1 is LNHDA and CDR2 is SQIVND (reference sequence). The CDR3: CASSIPPIAGGTSYNEQFF. In nucleotides, the CDR3 is TGTGCCAGTAGTATCCCCCCCATAGCGGGGGGGACTAGTTACAATGAGCAGTTCTTC.

This chain uses TRBV19 with TRBJ1-5, with 7 positions matching TRBD1. V shed 0 bases and J 2 bases; nucleotides not matched to a gene: 10. The V gene's germline CDR1 is LNHDA and CDR2 SQIVND (reference sequence). The CDR3 has 18 residues. CDR3 amino acids: CASSIDRYRGGGNQPQHF. Written as DNA, the CDR3 is TGTGCCAGTAGTATAGATCGTTACAGGGGAGGCGGCAATCAGCCCCAGCATTTT. Filled out from reference TRBV19 and TRBJ1-5, the complete variable domain reads DGGITQSPKYLFRKEGQNVTLSCEQNLNHDAMYWYRQDPGQGLRLIYYSQIVNDFQKGDIAEGYSVSREKKESFPLTVTSAQKNPTAFYLCASSIDRYRGGGNQPQHFGDGTRLSIL.

The chain couples TRBV5-1 to TRBJ1-2, with D possibly matching TRBD1 (6 bases). The CDR3 runs to 14 residues. CDR1 is SGHRS, CDR2 YFSETQ, per germline. V dropped 7 bases and J dropped 6 bases, with 19 bases sitting between them. For the CDR3, the DNA is TGCGCCAGCGGACCCGGACAGCCACTAAATGGCTACACCTTC. Residues: CASGPGQPLNGYTF.

J is TRBJ2-3 and V is TRBV5-1; TRBD2 might be the D (5 bases). V was pared by 4 bases and J by 3 bases, with 9 bases between. The CDR3 sequence is 13 residues long. Germline loops: CDR1 SGHRS, CDR2 YFSETQ. DNA for the CDR3: TGCGCCAGCAGCACTAGTCTAACAGATACGCAGTATTTT. Translating it yields CASSTSLTDTQYF. Filled out from reference TRBV5-1 and TRBJ2-3, the complete variable domain reads KAGVTQTPRYLIKTRGQQVTLSCSPISGHRSVSWYQQTPGQGLQFLFEYFSETQRNKGNFPGRFSGRQFSNSRSEMNVSTLELGDSALYLCASSTSLTDTQYFGPGTRLTVL.

V is TRBV6-5 and J is TRBJ2-5, with 7 bases matching TRBD2. V was pared by 5 bases and J by 5 bases, with 8 bases of the junction left unmatched. CDR1 and CDR2 from the germline V gene are MNHEY and SVGAGI. The CDR3 spans 14 residues. The CDR3 DNA is TGTGCCAGCAGTCGATTCACTAGCGATGAGACCCAGTACTTC. Its translation is CASSRFTSDETQYF.

The rearrangement links TRBV9 to TRBJ2-7; TRBD1 is a possible D gene (6 bases). Between the trimmed V and J ends, which lost 1 base and 5 bases, there was a span of 10 bases. CDR3 size: 13 residues. Germline CDR1 and CDR2: SGDLS and YYNGEE. The CDR3: CASSVTGRDEQYF. The CDR3 coding sequence is TGTGCCAGCAGCGTAACAGGGCGAGACGAGCAGTACTTC.

This clone was recorded a few times. The CDR3 protein is CASSESRRREAGGYTF. Written as DNA, the CDR3 is TGCGCCAGCAGTGAGTCGCGTAGGAGGGAGGCTGGAGGCTACACCTTC. The V and J genes are TRBV10-1 and TRBJ1-2, with no clear D. Trimming stripped 0 bases from V and 8 bases from J, with 19 bases between. The V gene's germline CDR1 is WNHNN and CDR2 SYGVQD (reference sequence). The CDR3 extends over 16 amino acids.

This clone was detected only once. The chain carries TRBV2 and TRBJ1-2; 7 bases map to TRBD1. The CDR3 sequence is 14 residues long. Germline loops: CDR1 SNHLY, CDR2 FYNNEI. V lost 6 bases to trimming and J lost 4 bases; unmatched junction nucleotides: 8. The CDR3 nucleotides read TGTGCCAGCAGATGGGACAGAAACCTCTATGGCTACACCTTC. It encodes CASRWDRNLYGYTF. Combining the CDR3 with reference TRBV2 and TRBJ1-2 gives the whole variable domain EPEVTQTPSHQVTQMGQEVILRCVPISNHLYFYWYRQILGQKVEFLVSFYNNEISEKSEIFDDQFSVERPDGSNFTLKIRSTKLEDSAMYFCASRWDRNLYGYTFGSGTRLTVV.

The V and J genes are TRBV9 and TRBJ2-7; TRBD1 is a possible D gene (6 bases). V lost 1 base and J 3 bases, leaving 14 bases between the germline ends. The germline V gene has CDR1 SGDLS and CDR2 YYNGEE. The CDR3 totals 15 residues. CDR3 region: CASSVSGTRGYEQYF. CDR3 DNA: TGTGCCAGCAGCGTATCCGGGACACGAGGCTACGAGCAGTACTTC. Full variable domain (remainder filled in from reference TRBV9 and TRBJ2-7): DSGVTQTPKHLITATGQRVTLRCSPRSGDLSVYWYQQSLDQGLQFLIQYYNGEERAKGNILERFSAQQFPDLHSELNLSSLELGDSALYFCASSVSGTRGYEQYFGPGTRLTVT.

The chain uses TRBV7-3 and TRBJ2-5; no clear D. Between the trimmed V and J ends, which lost 2 bases and 5 bases, there was a span of 12 bases. Germline lookup yields CDR1 SGHTA and CDR2 FQGTGA. This CDR3 is built from 14 residues. CDR3 sequence: CASSLLGLRETQYF. Written as DNA, the CDR3 is TGTGCCAGCAGCTTACTGGGCCTAAGGGAGACCCAGTACTTC.

This sequence joins TRBV5-1 and TRBJ2-3, with TRBD2 as a possible D gene (6 bases). CDR1 SGHRS and CDR2 YFSETQ come from the germline V gene. The length of the CDR3 is 13 residues. V was shortened by 4 bases and J by 4 bases, with 10 bases between the two germline ends. CDR3: CASSNPGADTQYF. CDR3 nucleotides: TGCGCCAGCAGCAACCCGGGGGCAGATACGCAGTATTTT.

The rearrangement uses TRBV7-9 and TRBJ2-1, with D perhaps matching TRBD2 (6 bases). Germline V gene data show CDR1 as SEHNR and CDR2 as FQNEAQ (reference sequence). V was cut by 4 bases and J by 3 bases, with 10 bases left in between. The CDR3 is 14 residues long. CDR3: CASSWDGGYNEQFF. The DNA of the CDR3 is TGTGCCAGCAGCTGGGACGGGGGCTACAATGAGCAGTTCTTC.

DNA of the CDR3: TGTGCCAGCAGCTCAGGGACTAGAACGGGGGAGCAGTACTTC. Protein product: CASSSGTRTGEQYF. The chain joins TRBV7-2 to TRBJ2-5; 8 positions match TRBD2. This CDR3 spans 14 amino acids. With V trimmed by 4 bases and J by 11 bases, 12 bases remained unmatched. Germline V gene lookup returns CDR1 SGHTA and CDR2 FQGNSA.

The chain combines TRBV4-2 with TRBJ2-3; TRBD2 matches at 13 bases. With 2 bases clipped from V and 7 bases from J, the junction kept 12 bases outside the gene matches. The CDR3 runs to 18 residues. Germline V gives CDR1 LGHNA, CDR2 YNFKEQ. The CDR3 loop reads CASSQTLGTSGGAYTQYF. As DNA, the CDR3 is TGTGCCAGCAGCCAAACTCTTGGAACTAGCGGGGGGGCATATACGCAGTATTTT.

The chain joins TRBV5-1 to TRBJ2-7; TRBD1 matches at 9 bases. In germline, CDR1 is SGHRS, CDR2 YFSETQ. The CDR3 spans 16 residues. V shed 0 bases, J shed 0 bases, and the junction held 4 bases outside the gene matches. DNA of the CDR3: TGCGCCAGCAGCTTGGTCGGGACAGGGAGCTCCTACGAGCAGTACTTC. Protein: CASSLVGTGSSYEQYF.

The chain joins TRBV5-1 to TRBJ1-3; weak D call: TRBD1 (5 bases). Germline assignment: CDR1 SGHRS and CDR2 YFSETQ. The V and J ends lost 4 bases and 2 bases respectively, with 13 bases between them. CDR3 length equals 15 residues. DNA for the CDR3: TGCGCCAGCAGCGGTCTGGGGGGGACTGGAAACACCATATATTTT. Amino acid sequence: CASSGLGGTGNTIYF.

This sequence joins TRBV5-6 and TRBJ2-1; the D gene is possibly TRBD1 (6 bases). The CDR3 is 13 residues long. Trimming stripped 0 bases from V and 8 bases from J, with 9 bases between. CDR1 is SGHDT, CDR2 YYEEEE, per germline. The CDR3 here is CASSLEAGDEQFF. The CDR3 DNA reads as TGTGCCAGCAGCTTGGAGGCAGGGGATGAGCAGTTCTTC.